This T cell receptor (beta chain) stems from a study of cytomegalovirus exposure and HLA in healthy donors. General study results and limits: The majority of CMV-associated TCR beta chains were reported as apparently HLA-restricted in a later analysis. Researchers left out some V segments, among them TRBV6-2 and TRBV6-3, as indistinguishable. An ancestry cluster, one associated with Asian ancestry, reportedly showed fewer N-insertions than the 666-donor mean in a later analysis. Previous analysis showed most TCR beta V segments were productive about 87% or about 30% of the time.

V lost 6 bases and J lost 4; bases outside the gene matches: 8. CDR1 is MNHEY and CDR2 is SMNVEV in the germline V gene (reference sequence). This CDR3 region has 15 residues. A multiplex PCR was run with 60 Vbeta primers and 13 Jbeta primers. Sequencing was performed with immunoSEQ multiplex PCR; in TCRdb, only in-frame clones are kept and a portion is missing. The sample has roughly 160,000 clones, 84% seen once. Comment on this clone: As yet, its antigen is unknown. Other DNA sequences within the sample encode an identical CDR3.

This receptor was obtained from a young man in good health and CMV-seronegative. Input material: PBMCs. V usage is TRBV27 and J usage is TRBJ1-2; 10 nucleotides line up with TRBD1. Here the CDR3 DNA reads TGTGCCAGCAGCAGACAGGGGGCTATGGGCTATGGCTACACCTTC. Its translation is CASSRQGAMGYGYTF.